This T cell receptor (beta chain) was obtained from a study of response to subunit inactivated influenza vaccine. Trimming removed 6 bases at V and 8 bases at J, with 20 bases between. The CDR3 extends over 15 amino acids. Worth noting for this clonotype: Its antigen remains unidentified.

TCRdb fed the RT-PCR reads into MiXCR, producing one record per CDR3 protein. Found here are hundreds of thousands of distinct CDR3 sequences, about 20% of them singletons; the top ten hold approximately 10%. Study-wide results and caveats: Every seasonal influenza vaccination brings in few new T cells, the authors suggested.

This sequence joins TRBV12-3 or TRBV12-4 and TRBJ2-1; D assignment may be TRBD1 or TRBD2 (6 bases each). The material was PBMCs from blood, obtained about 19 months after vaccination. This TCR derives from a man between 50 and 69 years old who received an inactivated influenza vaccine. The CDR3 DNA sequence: TGTGCCAGCAGCCCGCTTGGAGGGGGGCCACATGAGCAGTTCTTC. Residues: CASSPLGGGPHEQFF.